This T cell receptor (beta chain) appears in the sequencing data of a study of shared clonotypes between healthy human individuals. Study-level background: Donor composition was two women and a few men, aged 18 to 49. Study-level results: Shared clonotypes: about 4.6% naive CD4, about 3.5% naive CD8, around 2.2% memory CD4, about 0.41% memory CD8.

As defined, naive CD8 cells were CD45RO-negative and positively selected for CCR7, with terminally differentiated effector memory CD45RA+ cells excluded. Method: immunoSEQ multiplex PCR; TCRdb's copy keeps in-frame clones and lacks some. The sample carries roughly 550,000 clones, roughly 95% recorded once. Comments on this clone: Antigen unknown.

The source is a woman aged 30 to 39 in good health. Sequences were obtained from naive CD8+ T cells sorted from blood.

CDR3 sequence: CASSQTNSYEQYF. The CDR3 DNA follows: TGTGCCAGCAGCCAGACCAACTCCTACGAGCAGTACTTC. This sequence joins TRBV2 and TRBJ2-7; D gene uncertain. The V end was cut by 6 bases, the J end by 0 bases, with 9 bases between. This CDR3 region has 13 residues. The germline CDR1 and CDR2 sequences are SNHLY and FYNNEI.